One sample yielded the 25 T cell receptor beta chains listed below, sequenced in a study of cytomegalovirus exposure and HLA in healthy donors. Vbeta (60) and Jbeta (13) primers were used in the PCR. Sequencing was performed with immunoSEQ multiplex PCR; in TCRdb, only in-frame clones are kept and a portion is missing. Of around 140,000 clones in the sample, approximately 71% were seen once. What was sequenced was PBMCs. These receptors were obtained from a man aged 40-49 years in good health and CMV-seronegative.

The chain couples TRBV29-1 to TRBJ2-7; TRBD1 is a possible D gene (6 bases). The germline gives CDR1 SQVTM, CDR2 ANQGSEA. Between the trimmed V and J ends, which lost 0 bases and 2 bases, there was a span of 8 bases. This CDR3 is built from 13 residues. CDR3 amino acids: CSVEDRTAYEQYF. DNA of the CDR3: TGCAGCGTTGAAGATCGGACAGCCTACGAGCAGTACTTC.

The rearrangement joins TRBV6-4 to TRBJ1-1; D is unresolved. CDR3 length: 13 residues. V gave up 4 bases and J gave up 11 bases, with 17 bases separating them. Germline CDR1 is MRHNA and CDR2 is SNTAGT. The CDR3: CASSARVGEAAFF. The CDR3 DNA is TGTGCCAGCAGTGCCCGGGTCGGCGAGGCGGCTTTCTTT.

The chain recombines TRBV9 with TRBJ2-7; TRBD1 aligns across 9 bases. The trim removed 3 bases at V and 5 bases at J, leaving 6 bases unmatched. CDR3 length equals 14 residues. CDR1 SGDLS and CDR2 YYNGEE come from the germline V gene. CDR3 sequence reads: CASSERDREDEQYF. CDR3 bases: TGTGCCAGCAGCGAGCGGGACAGGGAGGACGAGCAGTACTTC.

This clone has a handful of counts. This rearrangement joins TRBV4-3 to TRBJ2-7, with 7 bases identical to TRBD1. V was pared by 6 bases and J by 1 base, with 6 bases of the junction left unmatched. The CDR3 contains 14 residues. Germline V gives CDR1 LGHNA, CDR2 YSLEER. CDR3 residues: CASSRETGSYEQYF. DNA for the CDR3: TGCGCCAGCAGTCGAGAGACAGGGTCCTACGAGCAGTACTTC.

This chain links TRBV6-5 with TRBJ1-1; D is ambiguous. Germline V gene lookup returns CDR1 MNHEY and CDR2 SVGAGI. Trimming shortened V by 4 bases and J by 2 bases, and 5 bases separated the two germline ends. This CDR3 is 12 amino acids long. The CDR3 loop reads CASSSFNTEAFF. The CDR3 DNA sequence: TGTGCCAGCAGTTCCTTTAACACTGAAGCTTTCTTT.

The V gene is TRBV2, the J gene TRBJ2-2; D uncertain. From germline, CDR1 is SNHLY and CDR2 FYNNEI. Between the trimmed V and J ends, which lost 1 base and 2 bases, there was a span of 2 bases. The CDR3 has 13 amino acids. CDR3 region: CASSEVNTGELFF. The CDR3 DNA reads as TGTGCCAGCAGTGAAGTAAACACCGGGGAGCTGTTTTTT.

This chain uses TRBV30 with TRBJ2-7; perhaps TRBD2 as D (5 bases). Per the germline V gene, CDR1 is GTSNPN and CDR2 is SVGIG (reference sequence). V lost 0 bases to trimming and J lost 2 bases, with 17 bases between them. This CDR3 is built from 16 residues. The CDR3 loop is CAWSVVWELKAYEQYF. The CDR3 nucleotides read TGTGCCTGGAGTGTAGTCTGGGAGCTCAAAGCCTACGAGCAGTACTTC.

This chain joins TRBV13 and TRBJ2-5, with 7 bases lining up with TRBD1. The end of the DNA is better explained by TRBJ2-7, so the J call may be wrong. Per the germline V gene, CDR1 is PRHDT and CDR2 is FYEKMQ (reference sequence). The CDR3 is made up of 16 amino acids. The CDR3 nucleotides are TGTGCCAGCAGCCACCAGACAGGGACCCTCTCCTACGAGCAGTACTTC. Its protein is CASSHQTGTLSYEQYF.

V and J are TRBV5-4 and TRBJ1-2; 11 positions match TRBD1. CDR1 is SGHNT, CDR2 YYREEE, per germline (reference sequence). V lost 4 bases and J lost 2; bases outside the gene matches: 4. This CDR3 has 15 amino acids. The CDR3 coding sequence is TGTGCCAGCAGCCGCGGACAGGGGGCCAACTATGGCTACACCTTC. Translating it yields CASSRGQGANYGYTF. The whole variable domain, remainder taken from reference TRBV5-4 and TRBJ1-2, is ETGVTQSPTHLIKTRGQQVTLRCSSQSGHNTVSWYQQALGQGPQFIFQYYREEENGRGNFPPRFSGLQFPNYSSELNVNALELDDSALYLCASSRGQGANYGYTFGSGTRLTVV.

The chain couples TRBV9 to TRBJ2-1, with D possibly TRBD2 on 6 matching bases. The germline gives CDR1 SGDLS, CDR2 YYNGEE. Trimming removed 4 bases from V and 0 bases from J, with 17 bases in between. The length of the CDR3 is 17 residues. The CDR3 sequence is CASSYFEGRGSYNEQFF. DNA for the CDR3: TGTGCCAGCAGCTACTTTGAGGGGCGGGGCTCCTACAATGAGCAGTTCTTC.

The chain has TRBV28 and TRBJ2-1, with D perhaps matching TRBD2 (6 bases). Germline V CDR1 and CDR2: MDHEN, SYDVKM. The germline V and J ends were trimmed by 5 bases and 8 bases, with 25 bases remaining between them. The length of the CDR3 is 17 residues. CDR3 bases: TGTGCCAGCAGTCCGCTAGGGACTGCCACACTGGGCTATGAGCAGTTCTTC. Protein: CASSPLGTATLGYEQFF.

This clone was detected only once. The V and J genes are TRBV27 and TRBJ2-2, with D possibly TRBD2 on 6 matching bases. CDR1 is MNHEY, CDR2 SMNVEV, per germline (reference sequence). Deletions cut 2 bases from V and 5 bases from J, with 12 bases between. This CDR3 comprises 15 residues. The CDR3 here is CASSLSRAGTGELFF. DNA of the CDR3: TGTGCCAGCAGTTTAAGCAGGGCGGGGACCGGGGAGCTGTTTTTT.

With regard to this clone: The sample contains more than one DNA sequence encoding this CDR3. This sequence joins TRBV15 and TRBJ2-7; a weak D match, TRBD2 (5 bases). The CDR3 runs 15 residues. The germline V gene has CDR1 LNHNV and CDR2 YYDKDF (reference sequence). V was shortened by 0 bases and J by 4 bases, with 13 bases between the two germline ends. The CDR3: CATSRERRRGYEQYF. The CDR3 DNA follows: TGTGCCACCAGCAGAGAACGACGACGGGGTTACGAGCAGTACTTC.

The rearrangement uses TRBV11-2 and TRBJ2-1; D uncertain. V was trimmed by 4 bases and J by 6 bases, leaving 19 bases between them. Germline V gene sequence: CDR1 SGHAT, CDR2 FQNNGV. This CDR3 has 16 amino acids. CDR3 nucleotide sequence: TGTGCCAGCAGCTCAACCCTTCAAGGAGTTAGCAATGAGCAGTTCTTC. It is translated as CASSSTLQGVSNEQFF.

The chain joins TRBV19 to TRBJ2-1; 9 bases map to TRBD1. V lost 4 bases and J lost 4; bases outside the gene matches: 5. This CDR3 has 15 residues. Germline-derived CDR1 and CDR2 are LNHDA and SQIVND (reference sequence). CDR3 nucleotides: TGTGCCAGTAGTACCGACAGGGGGTCATACAATGAGCAGTTCTTC. This gives the protein CASSTDRGSYNEQFF. The variable domain in full, with the rest retrieved from reference TRBV19 and TRBJ2-1, is DGGITQSPKYLFRKEGQNVTLSCEQNLNHDAMYWYRQDPGQGLRLIYYSQIVNDFQKGDIAEGYSVSREKKESFPLTVTSAQKNPTAFYLCASSTDRGSYNEQFFGPGTRLTVL.

The V gene is TRBV5-1, the J gene TRBJ1-1; 7 nucleotides line up with TRBD1. V lost 4 bases, J lost 5 bases, and 8 bases stayed unmatched. The CDR3 extends over 14 amino acids. Germline V lookup: CDR1 SGHRS, CDR2 YFSETQ. CDR3 in DNA: TGCGCCAGCAGCAACGACAGGGTTGAGACTGAAGCTTTCTTT. This encodes CASSNDRVETEAFF. Drawing the rest from reference TRBV5-1 and TRBJ1-1, the complete variable domain is KAGVTQTPRYLIKTRGQQVTLSCSPISGHRSVSWYQQTPGQGLQFLFEYFSETQRNKGNFPGRFSGRQFSNSRSEMNVSTLELGDSALYLCASSNDRVETEAFFGQGTRLTVV.

The chain recombines TRBV7-2 with TRBJ1-2, with 8 bases matching TRBD1. Germline CDR1 SGHTA, CDR2 FQGNSA. Trimming removed 1 base from V and 8 bases from J; junction bases left unmatched: 9. CDR3 length equals 15 residues. CDR3 loop: CASSLGPGQGGGYTF. The DNA for the CDR3 is TGTGCCAGCAGCTTAGGCCCTGGACAGGGAGGAGGCTACACCTTC.

This clone came up many times. This rearrangement joins TRBV6-1 to TRBJ1-1; D possibly corresponds to TRBD1 (6 bases). CDR3 size: 13 residues. Germline lookup yields CDR1 MNHNS and CDR2 SASEGT. V was cut by 4 bases and J by 10 bases, with 16 bases left in between. The CDR3 spells CASSVSTLGAAFF. The CDR3 coding sequence is TGTGCCAGCAGTGTTTCGACTTTGGGGGCAGCTTTCTTT.

V gene TRBV7-6 combines with J gene TRBJ2-1; D might be TRBD2 (6 bases). The germline V gene has CDR1 SGHVS and CDR2 FNYEAQ. The CDR3 is 14 amino acids. Trimming left V 0 bases short and J 5 bases short, with 8 bases between. CDR3 in amino acids: CASSLAGGNNEQFF. The CDR3 DNA is TGTGCCAGCAGCTTAGCGGGGGGAAACAATGAGCAGTTCTTC.

This clone was found once. The chain employs TRBV15 and TRBJ1-5; D is unresolved. Germline V gives CDR1 LNHNV, CDR2 YYDKDF (reference sequence). Trimming stripped 0 bases from V and 4 bases from J, with 31 bases between. This CDR3 spans 22 amino acids. The CDR3 loop reads CATSRDGLNGERVGSVNQPQHF. CDR3 DNA: TGTGCCACCAGCAGAGATGGGCTGAACGGGGAAAGGGTTGGTTCCGTAAATCAGCCCCAGCATTTT.

The gene calls are TRBV12-5 and TRBJ1-1; possibly TRBD1 for D (6 bases). The V end was cut by 8 bases, the J end by 0 bases, with 13 bases between. The germline gives CDR1 LGHNT, CDR2 FRNRAP. CDR3 length: 14 amino acids. CDR3 DNA: TGTGCTAGTTCCCAGGGGTCGGTGAACACTGAAGCTTTCTTT. It is translated as CASSQGSVNTEAFF.

The chain recombines TRBV5-1 with TRBJ1-1, with 10 bases lining up with TRBD1. The ends lost 4 bases at V and 3 bases at J; junction bases unmatched: 6. The germline V gene has CDR1 SGHRS and CDR2 YFSETQ. The CDR3 has 15 residues. CDR3 amino acids: CASSQPGQGDTEAFF. The CDR3, as DNA: TGCGCCAGCAGCCAACCAGGACAGGGGGACACTGAAGCTTTCTTT.

The genes are TRBV27 and TRBJ1-2; D remains unclear. Germline V gives CDR1 MNHEY, CDR2 SMNVEV (reference sequence). Trimming took 3 bases from V and 6 from J, leaving 14 bases between them. CDR3 length equals 14 residues. For the CDR3, the DNA is TGTGCCAGCAGTTTCACGGGGAAGGGAAATGGCTACACCTTC. Translated: CASSFTGKGNGYTF.

V and J are TRBV30 and TRBJ2-2; 7 nucleotides align to TRBD1. Germline V gene lookup returns CDR1 GTSNPN and CDR2 SVGIG (reference sequence). J lost 6 bases, V lost 0 bases, and 1 base had no gene match. This CDR3 comprises 13 residues. The CDR3 here is CAWSVGGAGELFF. The CDR3 DNA follows: TGTGCCTGGAGTGTAGGGGGCGCCGGGGAGCTGTTTTTT.

This clone occurred a few times. The chain carries TRBV10-3 and TRBJ1-1; D remains unclear. The CDR3 has 16 residues. V lost 3 bases and J lost 7, with 21 bases in between. CDR1 is ENHRY and CDR2 is SYGVKD in the germline V gene. The CDR3 is CAISEVARGSPGEAFF. The CDR3 DNA is TGTGCCATCAGTGAAGTAGCTCGGGGATCCCCAGGTGAAGCTTTCTTT.